The next 2 T cell receptor beta chains were all read from a single sample in a study of CXCR3-negative and CXCR3-positive naive CD8 T cells. Libraries of TRB cDNA were made by 5' RACE and carried UMIs. TCRdb processed the 5' RACE reads again and assigns one entry to each CDR3 protein, with no DNA. In total, the table holds 92,000 or so distinct CDR3 sequences. The sample was naive CXCR3- CD8+ T cells from blood. The subset is: CD45RO-CCR7+CD27+CD95- naive CD8+ T cells lacking CXCR3 (TNR3-). Source of these receptors: a human donor in good health. Some clones in this sample may be carry-over from other donors' samples.

The rearrangement links TRBV29-1 to TRBJ2-7. This CDR3 has 13 residues. In germline, CDR1 is SQVTM, CDR2 ANQGSEA. This CDR3 reads CSVGADNAYEQYF.

This rearrangement joins TRBV5-1 to TRBJ2-3; the TCRdb D gene call, TRBD1, has no DNA to confirm it. There are 14 residues in the CDR3. Germline assignment: CDR1 SGHRS and CDR2 YFSETQ. CDR3: CASSPPQGTDTQYF.